The 4 T cell receptor beta chains listed next were all sequenced from one sample in a study of T cell responses to AZD1222 COVID-19 vaccine. TCRdb's copy holds only in-frame clones and misses some; the assay was immunoSEQ multiplex PCR. The table has approximately 140,000 clones, under 90% seen once; the top ten hold 1.5% to 2%. Sequenced material: peripheral blood, taken 28 days after the second AZD1222 dose. These receptors were taken from an adult who received the AZD1222 COVID-19 vaccine.

This chain uses TRBV30 with TRBJ2-1; D gene ambiguous. This CDR3 is 13 amino acids long. V was shortened by 0 bases and J by 2 bases, with 5 bases between the two germline ends. Germline V gene lookup returns CDR1 GTSNPN and CDR2 SVGIG (reference sequence). CDR3 DNA: TGTGCCTGGAGTGTGGCCACCTACAATGAGCAGTTCTTC. It translates to CAWSVATYNEQFF.

This clone was seen more than once but under ten times. The sample carries other DNA sequences with the same CDR3. The rearrangement joins TRBV28 to TRBJ1-5; no reliable D call. CDR3 size: 12 residues. The V gene's germline CDR1 is MDHEN and CDR2 SYDVKM. With 6 bases removed from V and 4 bases from J, the gap between germline ends came to 7 bases. The DNA of the CDR3 is TGTGCCAGCAGCTCCACTAATCAGCCCCAGCATTTT. Translation gives CASSSTNQPQHF.

J is TRBJ1-2 and V is TRBV27; TRBD1 is a possible D gene (6 bases). The V and J ends lost 4 bases and 4 bases respectively, with 13 bases between them. The CDR3 extends over 14 amino acids. The germline V gene has CDR1 MNHEY and CDR2 SMNVEV (reference sequence). CDR3 region: CASSSGGRGYGYTF. Here the CDR3 DNA reads TGTGCCAGCAGTTCGGGGGGCAGGGGCTATGGCTACACCTTC.

The chain is built from TRBV28 and TRBJ1-6; the D is unclear. CDR3 length: 14 amino acids. Trimming removed 5 bases at V and 8 bases at J, with 13 bases between. Germline CDR1 is MDHEN and CDR2 is SYDVKM. The CDR3 DNA sequence: TGTGCCAGCAGTGAAAACTCACGGGATTCACCCCTCCACTTT. It yields the protein CASSENSRDSPLHF.